Listed below are T cell receptor beta chains from one sample, sequenced in a study of T cell changes during pregnancy in multiple sclerosis. Measured with immunoSEQ multiplex PCR; TCRdb has only the in-frame clones, and not every one. The sample includes under 80,000 clones, roughly 90% of them seen just once. The sequences come from peripheral blood, collected in the second trimester of pregnancy. These receptors came from a female donor with multiple sclerosis, enrolled in a pregnancy study. Both conserved end residues are part of each CDR3. The order of the fields is D gene, J gene, V gene, clone size, CDR3 DNA, CDR3 protein. D genes are given only for firm matches. The size of a clone is reported for some rows only, either as once, few or many, or as a class for expanded clones.

D: .
J: TRBJ1-2
V: TRBV7-2
size: once
DNA: TGTGCCAGCAGCTCTAGGGACACCCGGGCCTATGGCTACACCTTC
CDR3: CASSSRDTRAYGYTF

D: TRBD1
J: TRBJ1-2
V: TRBV5-8
size: .
DNA: TGTGCCAGCAGCCGGACCGGGACAGGGACCTATGGCTACACCTTC
CDR3: CASSRTGTGTYGYTF

D: .
J: TRBJ2-3
V: TRBV5-1
size: .
DNA: TGCGCCAGCAGCTTTCAGGGTGGAACAGATACGCAGTATTTT
CDR3: CASSFQGGTDTQYF

D: .
J: TRBJ1-5
V: TRBV7-2
size: once
DNA: TGTGCCAGCAGCTTAGTCCTTTTTGGCAATCAGCCCCAGCATTTT
CDR3: CASSLVLFGNQPQHF

D: .
J: TRBJ2-7
V: TRBV5-8
size: .
DNA: TGTGCCAGCAGCTTGATTGGTCGAGACACGAGCTCCTACGAGCAGTACTTC
CDR3: CASSLIGRDTSSYEQYF

D: .
J: TRBJ1-2
V: TRBV28
size: .
DNA: TGTGCTGTGAGAGTGATTATCTATGGCTACACCTTC
CDR3: CAVRVIIYGYTF

D: TRBD1
J: TRBJ2-2
V: TRBV30
size: .
DNA: TGTGCCTGGAGCCTGGCAGGGACAGGAACGGCCGGGGAGCTGTTTTTT
CDR3: CAWSLAGTGTAGELFF

D: .
J: TRBJ1-1
V: TRBV6-4
size: .
DNA: TGTGCCAGCAGTGACTCTAATGGGGCGCGAGCTTTCTTT
CDR3: CASSDSNGARAFF

D: TRBD2
J: TRBJ2-3
V: TRBV7-9
size: .
DNA: TGTGCCAGCAGCTCACTAGCGGCTAGCACAGATACGCAGTATTTT
CDR3: CASSSLAASTDTQYF

D: .
J: TRBJ1-1
V: TRBV5-1
size: .
DNA: TGCGCCAGCGGGGCCTCGGCCGACACTGAAGCTTTCTTT
CDR3: CASGASADTEAFF

D: .
J: TRBJ2-5
V: TRBV4-3
size: .
DNA: TGCGCCAGCAGCCAAATTTTAGAGAGCGCTTCAGAGACCCAGTACTTC
CDR3: CASSQILESASETQYF

D: TRBD1
J: TRBJ1-3
V: TRBV11-2
size: .
DNA: TGTGCCAGCAGCACGTTGGACAGGGAGAGGGGAAACACCATATATTTT
CDR3: CASSTLDRERGNTIYF

D: .
J: TRBJ1-1
V: TRBV20-1
size: medium-sized
DNA: TGCAGTGCCAATAGCAACACTGAAGCTTTCTTT
CDR3: CSANSNTEAFF

D: TRBD1
J: TRBJ2-7
V: TRBV7-9
size: .
DNA: TGTGCCAGCAGCTTAACAGGGGTTCGGTACGAGCAGTACTTC
CDR3: CASSLTGVRYEQYF

D: .
J: TRBJ1-1
V: TRBV10-3
size: once
DNA: TGTGCCATCAGTGGGGGGACTCCCACTGAAGCTTTCTTT
CDR3: CAISGGTPTEAFF

D: TRBD1
J: TRBJ1-3
V: TRBV5-5
size: .
DNA: TGTGCCAGCAGCTTAGGGGGACAGCACTCTGGAAACACCATATATTTT
CDR3: CASSLGGQHSGNTIYF

D: TRBD2
J: TRBJ2-1
V: TRBV7-2
size: .
DNA: TGTGCCAGCAGCTCTCGACTAGCGGGAAATGAGCAGTTCTTC
CDR3: CASSSRLAGNEQFF

D: .
J: TRBJ2-1
V: TRBV21-1
size: .
DNA: TGTGCCAGCAGCAAAGAGAAGCCGGGACTAGCGGCCAATGAGCAGTTCTTC
CDR3: CASSKEKPGLAANEQFF

D: .
J: TRBJ2-2
V: TRBV21-1
size: .
DNA: TGTGCCAGCAGCCCAGCGGGACTAGCGGGCGGGGAGCTGTTTTTT
CDR3: CASSPAGLAGGELFF

D: .
J: TRBJ2-3
V: TRBV28
size: .
DNA: TGTGCCAGCAGTTTGCGGGACACAGATACGCAGTATTTT
CDR3: CASSLRDTDTQYF

D: TRBD1
J: TRBJ1-6
V: TRBV7-8
size: .
DNA: TGTGCCAGCAGCTTCCAAAAGGGACAGGTTTATAATTCACCCCTCCACTTT
CDR3: CASSFQKGQVYNSPLHF

D: TRBD1
J: TRBJ1-2
V: TRBV27
size: .
DNA: TGTGCCAGCAGTTTATTCGGGACAGGGGATGATGGCTACACCTTC
CDR3: CASSLFGTGDDGYTF

D: .
J: TRBJ1-1
V: TRBV12-5
size: .
DNA: TGTGCTAGTGGTTTGGACTCCTCCGAAGCTTTCTTT
CDR3: CASGLDSSEAFF